A single sample gave rise to the 4 T cell receptor delta chains below, sequenced in a study of Vδ1+ human thymocytes. The study, taken as a whole, reports: Thymic TRG and TRD repertoires appeared highly polyclonal.

These receptors have no known antigen. RNA was extracted from the cells and then reverse transcribed. The CDR3 regions were amplified by multiplex PCR from V-gene primers to a constant-region primer. TCRdb re-identified clones in the multiplex PCR reads via CATT. The table lists 70,000 to 90,000 delta-chain clones, around 35% of them singletons. Sequenced material: Vdelta1+ gamma-delta thymocytes from the thymus. Subset indicated: FACS-sorted CD3+ TCRalphabeta- TCRVdelta1+ TCRVdelta2- thymocytes. The source of these receptors is a boy in the first two years of life who had congenital heart surgery.

The rearrangement joins TRDV1 to TRDJ1; TRDD3 matches at 10 bases. J lost 0 bases, V lost 4 bases, and 26 bases had no gene match. The CDR3 loop spans 23 amino acids. Germline V gene lookup returns CDR1 TSWWSYY and CDR2 QGS. The CDR3 DNA follows: TGTGCTCTTGGGGGCCCCCCGCGAATACTGGGGGATTATGACCCCTTGTACACCGATAAACTCATCTTT. This sequence encodes CALGGPPRILGDYDPLYTDKLIF.

V and J are TRDV1 and TRDJ1; TRDD3 aligns across 9 bases. The CDR3 contains 21 residues. Germline loops: CDR1 TSWWSYY, CDR2 QGS. V was clipped by 5 bases and J by 4 bases; unmatched bases: 26. The CDR3 loop reads CALGFPPNRGIPPYRGDKLIF. DNA for the CDR3: TGTGCTCTTGGGTTTCCCCCAAACAGGGGGATACCACCCTATCGGGGCGATAAACTCATCTTT.

This chain uses TRDV1 with TRDJ1; D is unresolved. Trimming left V 3 bases short and J 0 bases short, with 23 bases between. The germline gives CDR1 TSWWSYY, CDR2 QGS. This CDR3 region has 19 residues. The CDR3 reads CALGEGNRDLALYTDKLIF. In DNA form, the CDR3 reads TGTGCTCTTGGGGAGGGTAACCGGGACTTAGCCCTGTACACCGATAAACTCATCTTT.

The V call is TRDV1, the J call TRDJ1; possibly TRDD2 for D (6 bases). The germline CDR1 and CDR2 sequences are TSWWSYY and QGS. With 2 bases removed from V and 0 bases from J, the gap between germline ends came to 22 bases. CDR3 length: 19 amino acids. The CDR3 nucleotides read TGTGCTCTTGGGGAATGTCGGGCTCCTACCCTGATGTACACCGATAAACTCATCTTT. Its protein is CALGECRAPTLMYTDKLIF.